A selection of T cell receptor beta chains follows, all from one sample in a study of identical twins. TCRdb reprocessed the 5' RACE reads via MiXCR and lists one record per CDR3 protein. The data contain 600,000 to 850,000 distinct CDR3 sequences, around a sixth of them singletons. This same sample was also taken into another study, of T cells expressing NK-cell markers.

The sequenced sample was PBMCs. The receptor set was obtained from a woman aged 18 to 35 in good health. Each CDR3 is given with its conserved first and last residue. D genes are given only for firm matches. The size entry is marked missing in some rows and otherwise reads once, few, many or a size class.

D	V	size	J	CDR3	DNA
NA	TRBV5-1	few	TRBJ2-7	CASSSEVSSYEQYF	TGCGCCAGCAGCTCGGAGGTGAGCTCCTACGAGCAGTACTTC
NA	TRBV5-5	few	TRBJ2-2	CASSRFQPGELFF	TGTGCCAGCAGCCGATTTCAACCCGGGGAGCTGTTTTTT
TRBD1	TRBV12-3/TRBV12-4	NA	TRBJ1-1	CASRSYRDRGLIFF	TGTGCCAGCAGATCGTACCGGGACAGGGGGCTAATTTTCTTT
TRBD2	TRBV20-1	NA	TRBJ2-1	CSASGWASGTYNEQFF	TGCAGTGCTAGTGGGTGGGCTAGCGGGACTTACAATGAGCAGTTCTTC
TRBD1	TRBV12-3/TRBV12-4	NA	TRBJ2-3	CASSPGQGRADTQYF	TGTGCCAGCAGCCCGGGACAGGGTAGGGCAGATACGCAGTATTTT
TRBD1	TRBV20-1	NA	TRBJ2-4	CSASRQGAKNIQYF	TGCAGTGCTAGTAGACAGGGGGCCAAAAACATTCAGTACTTC
NA	TRBV12-3/TRBV12-4	few	TRBJ1-1	CASSFMGGSTEAFF	TGTGCCAGCAGTTTTATGGGGGGCTCCACTGAAGCTTTCTTT
NA	TRBV12-5	NA	TRBJ2-1	CASATGLANNEQFF	TGTGCTAGTGCCACGGGGCTAGCGAACAATGAGCAGTTCTTC
NA	TRBV4-2	many	TRBJ1-5	CASSQDGGNQPQHF	TGTGCCAGCAGCCAAGATGGAGGGAATCAGCCCCAGCATTTT
TRBD1	TRBV12-3/TRBV12-4	NA	TRBJ2-2	CASRVDRGQGTGELFF	TGTGCCAGCAGGGTGGACAGGGGGCAGGGCACCGGGGAGCTGTTTTTT
TRBD1	TRBV20-1	NA	TRBJ2-7	CSARTGANEQYF	TGCAGTGCTAGAACAGGGGCCAACGAGCAGTACTTC
NA	TRBV12-3/TRBV12-4	NA	TRBJ2-1	CASSLSPGHRPFF	TGTGCCAGCAGTTTATCCCCGGGACATCGTCCGTTCTTC
NA	TRBV7-2	few	TRBJ2-7	CASSTQGGSYEQYF	TGTGCCAGCAGCACACAGGGCGGTTCCTACGAGCAGTACTTC
NA	TRBV12-3/TRBV12-4	NA	TRBJ2-5	CASSLHKQETQYF	TGTGCCAGCAGTTTACACAAACAAGAGACCCAGTACTTC
TRBD2	TRBV5-1	NA	TRBJ2-3	CASSHRLAGGPTDTQYF	TGCGCCAGCAGTCATCGACTAGCGGGGGGCCCCACAGATACGCAGTATTTT
TRBD2	TRBV20-1	NA	TRBJ2-1	CSSTSADYNEQFF	TGCAGTTCCACTAGCGCCGACTACAATGAGCAGTTCTTC
NA	TRBV29-1	few	TRBJ2-5	CSVVSGVGETQYF	TGCAGCGTTGTGTCAGGGGTGGGAGAGACCCAGTACTTC
NA	TRBV29-1	NA	TRBJ1-2	CSVLGSPSNYGYTF	TGCAGCGTTTTGGGCAGCCCGTCTAACTATGGCTACACCTTC
TRBD2	TRBV20-1	many	TRBJ2-3	CSYSGGTDTQYF	TGCAGTTATAGCGGGGGCACAGATACGCAGTATTTT
TRBD1	TRBV6-1	few	TRBJ2-7	CASSPYRGEQYF	TGTGCCAGCAGTCCCTACAGGGGCGAGCAGTACTTC
NA	TRBV5-1	NA	TRBJ2-1	CASSSPEPHDEQFF	TGCGCCAGCAGCTCCCCGGAGCCCCACGATGAGCAGTTCTTC
NA	TRBV24-1	few	TRBJ2-5	CATSDSEDVQETQYF	TGTGCCACCAGTGATTCTGAGGATGTACAAGAGACCCAGTACTTC
TRBD1	TRBV12-3/TRBV12-4	many	TRBJ1-6	CASRGTGEISPLHF	TGTGCCAGCAGGGGGACAGGGGAGATTTCACCCCTCCACTTT
TRBD2	TRBV5-1	once	TRBJ2-5	CASRTLGAGVEETQYF	TGCGCCAGCAGGACGCTTGGGGCGGGAGTGGAGGAGACCCAGTACTTC
NA	TRBV6-5	few	TRBJ1-2	CASRGSVYGYTF	TGTGCCAGCAGGGGGAGTGTCTATGGCTACACCTTC
TRBD1	TRBV6-2/TRBV6-3	NA	TRBJ2-7	CASSTRTGGYEQYF	TGTGCCAGCAGTACCCGGACAGGGGGCTACGAGCAGTACTTC
NA	TRBV4-1	few	TRBJ2-2	CASSPTQTNTGELFF	TGCGCCAGCAGCCCTACTCAGACGAACACCGGGGAGCTGTTTTTT
NA	TRBV10-2	few	TRBJ2-1	CASFRGPYNEQFF	TGCGCCAGTTTCAGGGGTCCCTACAATGAGCAGTTCTTC
NA	TRBV9	NA	TRBJ2-1	CASSRDFLREQFF	TGCGCCAGCAGCAGGGACTTCCTCAGAGAGCAGTTCTTC
NA	TRBV20-1	few	TRBJ1-5	CSASRVNYQPQHF	TGCAGTGCTAGTCGGGTGAACTATCAGCCCCAGCATTTT
NA	TRBV5-1	NA	TRBJ2-5	CASSLRSVLQETQYF	TGCGCCAGCAGCTTGAGGTCTGTCCTACAAGAGACCCAGTACTTC
NA	TRBV7-9	NA	TRBJ1-4	CASSGWRDEKLFF	TGTGCCAGCAGCGGCTGGAGGGATGAAAAACTGTTTTTT
TRBD1	TRBV29-1	few	TRBJ2-7	CSVKQGAALEQYF	TGCAGCGTCAAACAGGGGGCGGCTCTCGAGCAGTACTTC
NA	TRBV7-2	NA	TRBJ2-3	CASSLGKGSDTQYF	TGTGCCAGCAGCTTGGGCAAGGGATCAGATACGCAGTATTTT
NA	TRBV20-1	few	TRBJ2-1	CSTTGPTRRYNEQFF	TGCAGCACCACGGGACCAACGAGGAGATACAATGAGCAGTTCTTC
NA	TRBV23-1	NA	TRBJ2-3	CASSQCHAGASCTDTQYF	TGCGCCAGCAGTCAATGTCACGCGGGGGCCTCCTGCACAGATACGCAGTATTTT
NA	TRBV6-5	many	TRBJ2-2	CASSYQPLGWGGNTGELFF	TGTGCCAGCAGTTACCAGCCGCTGGGGTGGGGCGGTAACACCGGGGAGCTGTTTTTT
TRBD2	TRBV6-1	NA	TRBJ2-7	CATEGGTSSYEQYF	TGTGCTACAGAGGGGGGGACTAGCTCCTACGAGCAGTACTTC
NA	TRBV4-3	NA	TRBJ2-2	CASSQGAANTGELFF	TGCGCCAGCAGCCAAGGAGCGGCAAACACCGGGGAGCTGTTTTTT
NA	TRBV9	NA	TRBJ1-4	CASSVQGHNEKLFF	TGTGCCAGCAGCGTACAGGGCCATAATGAAAAACTGTTTTTT
NA	TRBV5-5	NA	TRBJ1-2	CASSLSGGRDYGYTF	TGTGCCAGCAGCTTGTCTGGAGGGAGGGACTATGGCTACACCTTC
NA	TRBV5-1	NA	TRBJ2-1	CARSATGTPGNEQFF	TGCGCCAGAAGCGCGACCGGGACCCCCGGAAATGAGCAGTTCTTC
NA	TRBV7-9	few	TRBJ2-1	CASSLGVLVNNEQFF	TGTGCCAGCAGCTTAGGCGTACTTGTAAACAATGAGCAGTTCTTC
NA	TRBV6-1	few	TRBJ2-7	CASRSTRRSYEQYF	TGTGCCAGCAGATCGACTAGAAGGTCCTACGAGCAGTACTTC
NA	TRBV15	few	TRBJ2-1	CATSRLGGVNEQFF	TGTGCCACCAGCCGGTTGGGTGGAGTTAATGAGCAGTTCTTC
NA	TRBV20-1	NA	TRBJ1-3	CSASKQPSAPGNTIYF	TGCAGTGCTAGTAAGCAACCCAGCGCACCCGGAAACACCATATATTTT
NA	TRBV5-1	NA	TRBJ2-3	CASSQDGTGLAKRADTQYF	TGCGCCAGCAGCCAGGACGGTACAGGTCTTGCCAAAAGGGCAGATACGCAGTATTTT
TRBD1	TRBV28	once	TRBJ2-2	CASSWTGASNTGELFF	TGTGCCAGCAGTTGGACAGGCGCGTCAAACACCGGGGAGCTGTTTTTT
NA	TRBV7-9	NA	TRBJ2-7	CASSPPDGSYEQYF	TGTGCCAGCAGCCCCCCGGACGGGAGCTACGAGCAGTACTTC
NA	TRBV12-3/TRBV12-4	many	TRBJ2-3	CASSFSTGTQYF	TGTGCCAGCAGTTTTTCAACGGGTACGCAGTATTTT
NA	TRBV14	few	TRBJ2-1	CASSQGAVPYNEQFF	TGTGCCAGCAGCCAAGGAGCGGTCCCCTACAATGAGCAGTTCTTC
TRBD2	TRBV29-1	NA	TRBJ2-7	CSAGLAGTYEQYF	TGCAGCGCGGGACTAGCGGGAACCTACGAGCAGTACTTC
TRBD2	TRBV20-1	NA	TRBJ2-1	CSARGKGTSGGSNYNEQFF	TGCAGTGCTAGAGGCAAGGGGACTAGCGGGGGGTCAAACTACAATGAGCAGTTCTTC
NA	TRBV5-1	few	TRBJ2-6	CASSDGRHSGANVLTF	TGCGCCAGCAGCGATGGACGCCACTCTGGGGCCAACGTCCTGACTTTC
NA	TRBV12-3/TRBV12-4	NA	TRBJ1-1	CASSLPLGRGLTEAFF	TGTGCCAGCAGTCTACCCCTAGGCCGAGGGCTCACTGAAGCTTTCTTT
NA	TRBV5-1	many	TRBJ2-7	CASSLGPASYEQYF	TGCGCCAGCAGCTTGGGACCCGCTTCCTACGAGCAGTACTTC